The clone carrying this T cell receptor (beta chain) turned up a few times. Its cognate antigen is unknown. The V end lost 3 bases, the J end lost 5 bases, and 13 bases lay between the germline ends. This CDR3 has 14 residues. Germline loops: CDR1 SGHDN, CDR2 FVKESK. Each CDR3 protein is one row after TCRdb ran MiXCR on the 5' RACE reads. The sample yields just under 550,000 distinct CDR3 sequences, around 15% seen once. The sample originates from a study of identical twins. Regarding the study as a whole: There was more out-of-frame TCR alpha sharing in monozygotic twins than models estimated. Cross-sectional statistical analysis was relied on for the conclusions, without the same donors being followed. For cord blood, abundant beta clonotypes had fewer insertions, unlike memory repertoires, which showed none.

These data were likewise used in another study, on yellow fever vaccine responses in identical twins. That publication notes: Twins' vaccine T cell responses were reported to seem partly convergent and partly personalized.

The chain has TRBV14 and TRBJ2-5; D may be TRBD1 (6 bases). This clonotype was obtained from a woman younger than 30 in good health. Sequenced: CD4+ T cells sorted from blood. CDR3 in DNA: TGTGCCAGCAGCCAGCCAGGGGCCTTGGAGACCCAGTACTTC. Its protein product is CASSQPGALETQYF. Using reference TRBV14 and TRBJ2-5 for the parts outside the CDR3, the full variable domain is EAGVTQFPSHSVIEKGQTVTLRCDPISGHDNLYWYRRVMGKEIKFLLHFVKESKQDESGMPNNRFLAERTGGTYSTLKVQPAELEDSGVYFCASSQPGALETQYFGPGTRLLVL.